Each of the 31 T cell receptor beta chains below was sequenced from the same sample in a study of shared clonotypes between healthy human individuals (dated by TCRdb to between 2020 and 2021). Libraries were prepared through the immunoSEQ multiplex PCR assay. Not all clones reach the TCRdb copy of this immuneACCESS table, which keeps in-frame sequences only. Checked studies attribute under half of the gap to unresolved V genes and leave the rest unexplained. The sample yields over 800,000 clones; around 92% were counted once. Around 24% of the sample lies in the top ten. CD8 naive samples consisted of CD45RO-negative cells that were positively selected for CCR7, yielding a CD45RA+CCR7+ population without TemRA cells. Sequencing was carried out using naive CD8+ T cells sorted from blood. The intended sense of this specimen's cell subset or site label: CD45RA+CCR7+. The receptors stem from a man aged 25 to 45 in good health.

This sequence joins TRBV5-4 and TRBJ2-1, with 8 bases identical to TRBD2. CDR3 length: 16 amino acids. With V trimmed by 4 bases and J by 3 bases, 9 bases remained unmatched. Germline V CDR1 and CDR2: SGHNT, YYREEE (reference sequence). DNA for the CDR3: TGTGCCAGCAGCCTCAAAACGGGACTAGGCTACAATGAGCAGTTCTTC. This codes for CASSLKTGLGYNEQFF.

The J gene is TRBJ2-7, the V gene TRBV9; TRBD1 agrees at 8 bases. Germline loops: CDR1 SGDLS, CDR2 YYNGEE. The length of the CDR3 is 15 residues. V shed 2 bases, J shed 3 bases, and the junction held 7 bases outside the gene matches. The CDR3 sequence: CASSVGQGPGYEQYF. CDR3 coding DNA: TGTGCCAGCAGCGTTGGACAGGGCCCGGGCTACGAGCAGTACTTC.

This clone was found a few times. The CDR3 bases are TGTGCCAGCAGCCCCTTAGGAGACATGAACACTGAAGCTTTCTTT. It yields the protein CASSPLGDMNTEAFF. The chain has TRBV5-4 and TRBJ1-1; D uncertain. Trimming stripped 4 bases from V and 0 bases from J, with 13 bases between. The CDR3 totals 15 residues. Germline CDR1 is SGHNT and CDR2 is YYREEE (reference sequence).

V is TRBV11-2 and J is TRBJ2-4; TRBD1 matches at 8 bases. Germline CDR1 is SGHAT and CDR2 is FQNNGV. This CDR3 is built from 16 residues. V lost 4 bases to trimming and J lost 6 bases; unmatched junction nucleotides: 11. The CDR3, as DNA: TGTGCCAGCAGCTACTTAGGACAGGGAGCTTCAAACATTCAGTACTTC. This sequence encodes CASSYLGQGASNIQYF. Filled out from reference TRBV11-2 and TRBJ2-4, the complete variable domain reads EAGVAQSPRYKIIEKRQSVAFWCNPISGHATLYWYQQILGQGPKLLIQFQNNGVVDDSQLPKDRFSAERLKGVDSTLKIQPAKLEDSAVYLCASSYLGQGASNIQYFGAGTRLSVL.

The CDR3: CASPYFKMGANYGYTF. CDR3 nucleotide sequence: TGTGCCAGCCCTTACTTTAAGATGGGAGCTAACTATGGCTACACCTTC. The chain uses TRBV11-2 and TRBJ1-2, with no clear D. Germline assignment: CDR1 SGHAT and CDR2 FQNNGV. V shed 8 bases and J shed 0 bases, with 19 bases lying between them. The CDR3 runs 16 residues.

The V and J genes are TRBV2 and TRBJ2-7; D is possibly TRBD1 (5 bases). This CDR3 has 13 residues. V shed 3 bases and J shed 3 bases, with 9 bases lying between them. CDR1 is SNHLY, CDR2 FYNNEI, per germline. CDR3 sequence: CASSDQGNYEQYF. Here the CDR3 DNA reads TGTGCCAGCAGTGACCAGGGCAACTACGAGCAGTACTTC.

This chain connects TRBV19 to TRBJ2-7; D might be TRBD1 (5 bases). In germline, CDR1 is LNHDA, CDR2 SQIVND (reference sequence). Between the trimmed V and J ends, which lost 10 bases and 0 bases, there was a span of 16 bases. CDR3 length equals 14 residues. CDR3 sequence reads: CANPTDTLSYEQYF. In DNA, the CDR3 is TGTGCCAACCCGACAGACACCCTCTCCTACGAGCAGTACTTC.

This chain links TRBV29-1 with TRBJ1-1; D is unresolved. Germline CDR1 SQVTM, CDR2 ANQGSEA. Between the trimmed V and J ends, which lost 4 bases and 0 bases, there was a span of 6 bases. The CDR3 consists of 12 residues. For the CDR3, the DNA is TGCAGCGTTGTTGCCGTGAACACTGAAGCTTTCTTT. It translates to CSVVAVNTEAFF.

The chain links TRBV7-7 to TRBJ2-5, with TRBD2 matching over 8 bases. Germline V gene sequence: CDR1 SSHAT, CDR2 FNYEAQ (reference sequence). This CDR3 region has 19 residues. After removal of 3 bases from V and 2 bases from J, the junction contained 17 bases not matched to a gene. Here the CDR3 DNA reads TGTGCCAGCAGCTTGGGGGCGGAGTTGGCGGGAGGCCTACAAGAGACCCAGTACTTC. Translation gives CASSLGAELAGGLQETQYF.

V and J are TRBV4-1 and TRBJ2-7; perhaps TRBD1 as D (6 bases). Between the trimmed V and J ends, which lost 4 bases and 2 bases, there was a span of 15 bases. Germline assignment: CDR1 MGHRA and CDR2 YSYEKL. The CDR3 has 15 amino acids. The CDR3 region is CASSPHKTGPYEQYF. CDR3 DNA: TGCGCCAGCAGCCCACATAAGACAGGCCCCTACGAGCAGTACTTC.

This sequence joins TRBV5-6 and TRBJ2-7, with D maybe TRBD1 (5 bases). V lost 4 bases and J lost 2, with 10 bases in between. The CDR3 extends over 13 amino acids. CDR1 is SGHDT, CDR2 YYEEEE, per germline. The CDR3 region is CASSRGRTYEQYF. The CDR3 DNA reads TGTGCCAGCAGCAGGGGCCGCACCTACGAGCAGTACTTC.

The chain is built from TRBV7-9 and TRBJ2-3; the D call may be TRBD1 or TRBD2 (6 bases each). The V gene's germline CDR1 is SEHNR and CDR2 FQNEAQ (reference sequence). Trimming took 4 bases from V and 5 from J, leaving 25 bases between them. The CDR3 is 18 residues long. CDR3 coding DNA: TGTGCCAGCAGCTCGACCCTAGGGGGGCTTAGTGATGGAGATACGCAGTATTTT. The encoded protein is CASSSTLGGLSDGDTQYF.

Of note for this clone: The sample holds other DNA sequences that translate to the same CDR3. The chain recombines TRBV27 with TRBJ1-1, with TRBD1 as a possible D gene (5 bases). Deletions cut 3 bases from V and 0 bases from J, with 8 bases between. This CDR3 region has 14 residues. Germline CDR1 MNHEY, CDR2 SMNVEV (reference sequence). CDR3 residues: CASSFRGMNTEAFF. The CDR3 nucleotides are TGTGCCAGCAGTTTTAGGGGAATGAACACTGAAGCTTTCTTT.

This clone turned up a few times. The V and J genes are TRBV27 and TRBJ1-1; D is unclear. The V end lost 6 bases, the J end lost 7 bases, and 15 bases lay between the germline ends. The CDR3 extends over 13 amino acids. The germline V gene encodes CDR1 MNHEY and CDR2 SMNVEV (reference sequence). The DNA of the CDR3 is TGTGCCAGCAGCTTAGTGGGAATAGGTGAAGCTTTCTTT. It is translated as CASSLVGIGEAFF.

J is TRBJ2-5 and V is TRBV7-9; 9 nucleotides match TRBD2. With 4 bases clipped from V and 4 bases from J, the junction kept 10 bases outside the gene matches. The CDR3 is 16 residues long. CDR1 is SEHNR and CDR2 is FQNEAQ in the germline V gene (reference sequence). CDR3 loop: CASSSTSGLSLETQYF. CDR3 nucleotide sequence: TGTGCCAGCAGCTCGACTAGCGGACTAAGTCTAGAGACCCAGTACTTC.

This rearrangement joins TRBV7-9 to TRBJ2-6; 9 bases align to TRBD1. The junction had 8 bases not matched to a gene; V was cut back by 5 bases and J by 0 bases. Germline CDR1 and CDR2: SEHNR and FQNEAQ (reference sequence). There are 18 residues in the CDR3. The CDR3 sequence is CASSRTGQGFSGANVLTF. CDR3 nucleotides: TGTGCCAGCAGCCGTACGGGACAGGGTTTCTCTGGGGCCAACGTCCTGACTTTC.

The V gene is TRBV7-7, the J gene TRBJ2-5, with D unclear. The V gene lost 1 base and the J gene lost 3 bases, with 6 bases spanning the gap. Per the germline V gene, CDR1 is SSHAT and CDR2 is FNYEAQ (reference sequence). CDR3 length: 13 amino acids. CDR3 sequence: CASSLEGKETQYF. The CDR3 bases are TGTGCCAGCAGCTTAGAGGGTAAAGAGACCCAGTACTTC.

This clone has a single count. The chain is built from TRBV4-1 and TRBJ2-7, with 12 bases identical to TRBD2. The V segment lost 4 bases and the J segment 6 bases; nucleotides outside the gene matches: 10. Looked up from germline, CDR1 is MGHRA and CDR2 is YSYEKL. CDR3 length: 16 residues. CDR3 DNA sequence: TGCGCCAGCAGCCGAGCCGAGACTAGCGGGAGACCCGAGCAGTACTTC. Translation: CASSRAETSGRPEQYF.

J is TRBJ2-1 and V is TRBV7-8; D tentatively fits TRBD1 or TRBD2 (5 bases each). This CDR3 has 14 residues. Germline-derived CDR1 and CDR2 are SGHVS and FQNEAQ. V lost 6 bases and J 7 bases, leaving 16 bases between the germline ends. CDR3 in amino acids: CASSPWVGENEQFF. Written as DNA, the CDR3 is TGTGCCAGCAGTCCCTGGGTAGGGGAGAATGAGCAGTTCTTC.

This clone was picked up one time. The CDR3 DNA reads TGTGCCAGCAGCGTAAGCGGGAGGACCTACAATGAGCAGTTCTTC. Protein product: CASSVSGRTYNEQFF. This chain uses TRBV9 with TRBJ2-1; 9 bases fit TRBD2. This CDR3 has 15 residues. V lost 1 base and J lost 2; bases outside the gene matches: 1. Germline CDR1 is SGDLS and CDR2 is YYNGEE.

Remarks on this clone: Other nucleotide sequences from this sample produce the same CDR3. The chain uses TRBV6-5 and TRBJ1-5, with D perhaps TRBD1 (6 bases). The germline CDR1 and CDR2 sequences are MNHEY and SVGAGI. This CDR3 comprises 15 residues. Deletions cut 0 bases from V and 4 bases from J, with 10 bases between. CDR3 in amino acids: CASSYSGAGNQPQHF. DNA of the CDR3: TGTGCCAGCAGTTACTCGGGGGCAGGGAATCAGCCCCAGCATTTT.

This chain uses TRBV30 with TRBJ2-3; D ambiguous. V was cut by 1 base and J by 4 bases, with 6 bases left in between. CDR1 is GTSNPN, CDR2 SVGIG, per germline (reference sequence). The length of the CDR3 is 12 residues. CDR3: CAWSGLPDTQYF. Here the CDR3 DNA reads TGTGCCTGGAGTGGGCTACCAGATACGCAGTATTTT.

The chain has TRBV19 and TRBJ2-3; D remains ambiguous. V lost 2 bases, J lost 0 bases, and 9 bases lay in between. CDR1 and CDR2 (germline): LNHDA, SQIVND (reference sequence). The CDR3 length is 15 residues. In DNA form, the CDR3 reads TGTGCCAGTAGTATATGGCAGGCTAGCACAGATACGCAGTATTTT. This gives the protein CASSIWQASTDTQYF.

V is TRBV10-3 and J is TRBJ2-1; 9 bases match TRBD2. Germline V gene lookup returns CDR1 ENHRY and CDR2 SYGVKD. Trimming at V came to 6 bases and at J to 8 bases, leaving 8 bases not matched to a gene. The CDR3 totals 14 residues. In DNA form, the CDR3 reads TGTGCCATCAGCCAGCGACTAGCGGACGATGAGCAGTTCTTC. Its translation: CAISQRLADDEQFF.

This CDR3 reads CASSPGEDMRYYEQYF. CDR3 DNA: TGTGCCAGCAGTCCCGGCGAGGACATGCGATACTACGAGCAGTACTTC. V and J are TRBV25-1 and TRBJ2-7, with TRBD1 as a possible D gene (5 bases). This CDR3 spans 16 amino acids. Germline-derived CDR1 and CDR2 are MGHDK and SYGVNS. With 5 bases removed from V and 3 bases from J, the gap between germline ends came to 20 bases.

The rearrangement joins TRBV11-2 to TRBJ2-7, with D possibly being TRBD1 or TRBD2 (5 bases each). Germline V CDR1 and CDR2: SGHAT, FQNNGV. Trimming left V 1 base short and J 3 bases short, with 13 bases between. This CDR3 has 15 residues. The CDR3 DNA sequence: TGTGCCAGCAGCTTAGTCAGGGACGTCTACTACGAGCAGTACTTC. This sequence encodes CASSLVRDVYYEQYF.

The V and J genes are TRBV29-1 and TRBJ2-7; D gene ambiguous. From germline, CDR1 is SQVTM and CDR2 ANQGSEA. V was pared by 3 bases and J by 0 bases, with 15 bases between. The CDR3 spans 15 residues. The CDR3 loop reads CSVDLLADDSYEQYF. In DNA, the CDR3 is TGCAGCGTTGATCTTCTGGCAGATGACTCCTACGAGCAGTACTTC.

This sequence joins TRBV7-9 and TRBJ2-7; 8 bases are a match to TRBD2. The length of the CDR3 is 14 residues. V was clipped by 5 bases and J by 8 bases; unmatched bases: 11. Looked up from germline, CDR1 is SEHNR and CDR2 is FQNEAQ (reference sequence). The CDR3 loop reads CASSTGGDIPKQYF. CDR3 DNA: TGTGCCAGCAGCACCGGGGGGGATATTCCCAAGCAGTACTTC.

This CDR3 reads CAITWDRAYEQYF. As DNA, the CDR3 is TGTGCCATCACTTGGGACAGGGCCTACGAGCAGTACTTC. The V gene is TRBV10-3, the J gene TRBJ2-7; TRBD1 aligns across 9 bases. V dropped 7 bases and J dropped 2; count of bases not matched to a gene: 3. Germline V gene data show CDR1 as ENHRY and CDR2 as SYGVKD. The CDR3 has 13 amino acids.

V and J are TRBV28 and TRBJ2-5; maybe TRBD2 (6 bases). Trimming stripped 6 bases from V and 2 bases from J, with 22 bases between. CDR3 length equals 17 residues. Per germline, CDR1 MDHEN and CDR2 SYDVKM. CDR3 sequence reads: CASSPEATRREQETQYF. In DNA form, the CDR3 reads TGTGCCAGCAGCCCAGAAGCGACTAGGCGGGAACAAGAGACCCAGTACTTC.

The gene calls are TRBV2 and TRBJ2-1; 8 bases match TRBD2. CDR1 and CDR2 from the germline V gene are SNHLY and FYNNEI. Losses at the gene ends were 9 bases for V and 7 bases for J; bases not matched to a gene: 23. The CDR3 extends over 18 amino acids. The CDR3 here is CARSELGREVVLANEQFF. CDR3 coding DNA: TGTGCCAGGTCCGAATTGGGGCGGGAGGTCGTATTGGCTAATGAGCAGTTCTTC.